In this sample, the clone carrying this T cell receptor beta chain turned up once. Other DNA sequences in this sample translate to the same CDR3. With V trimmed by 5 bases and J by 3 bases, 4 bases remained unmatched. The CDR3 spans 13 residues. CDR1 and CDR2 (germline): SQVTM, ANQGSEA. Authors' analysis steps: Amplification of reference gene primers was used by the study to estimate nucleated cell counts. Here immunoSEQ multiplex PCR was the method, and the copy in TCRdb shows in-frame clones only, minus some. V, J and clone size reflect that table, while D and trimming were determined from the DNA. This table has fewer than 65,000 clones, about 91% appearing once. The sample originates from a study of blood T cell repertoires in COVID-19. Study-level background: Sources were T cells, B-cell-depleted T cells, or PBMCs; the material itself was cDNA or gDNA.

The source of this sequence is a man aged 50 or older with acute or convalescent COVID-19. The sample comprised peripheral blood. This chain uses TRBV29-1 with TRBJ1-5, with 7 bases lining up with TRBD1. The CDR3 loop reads CSVSTGVNQPQHF. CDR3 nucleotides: TGCAGCGTTTCCACAGGGGTCAATCAGCCCCAGCATTTT.